This is a list of T cell receptor beta chains from one sample in a study of CXCR3-negative and CXCR3-positive naive CD8 T cells. TCRdb derives one entry per CDR3 protein from the 5' RACE reads, leaving out DNA. Reported are over 100,000 distinct CDR3 sequences; the ten largest clones contain about 0.48%. Sequences were obtained from naive CXCR3- CD8+ T cells from blood. The receptors were gathered from a human donor in good health. Some clones in this sample may be carry-over from other donors' samples. Each CDR3 is given with its conserved first and last residue.

j_gene,v_gene,CDR3aa
TRBJ2-1,TRBV12-3/TRBV12-4,CASSLKTRGDEQFF
TRBJ1-2,TRBV5-6,CASSLLLLDSNYGYTF
TRBJ2-1,TRBV5-6,CASSFTSGGPLNEQFF
TRBJ2-5,TRBV28,CASSLLGPQEQETQYF
TRBJ1-3,TRBV13,CASRFTGGGNTIYF
TRBJ2-1,TRBV7-2,CASSSAGGGILNEQFF
TRBJ2-1,TRBV7-9,CASSTVLAGVLVSSYNEQFF
TRBJ1-2,TRBV14,CASSQDAASYGYTF
TRBJ2-7,TRBV12-5,CASAPAIPDHEQYF
TRBJ2-7,TRBV6-1,CASRPRDSTYEQYF
TRBJ2-3,TRBV7-9,CASSLGTDNTDTQYF
TRBJ2-1,TRBV4-1,CASSPIAGGSYNEQFF
TRBJ2-7,TRBV11-1,CASSLLGNYYEQYF
TRBJ2-2,TRBV7-3,CASSLSGTPNTGELFF
TRBJ2-1,TRBV3-1,CASSHLSREQGDNEQFF
TRBJ2-1,TRBV27,CASRSGLKYNEQFF
TRBJ2-3,TRBV27,CASSLTGTPTGDTQYF
TRBJ1-4,TRBV7-9,CASSLASEGGEKLFF
TRBJ2-1,TRBV4-3,CASSQTKGGLYNEQFF
TRBJ2-7,TRBV13,CASSFVEQGSEQYF
TRBJ2-7,TRBV5-1,CASSLDGTSGLGHYEQYF
TRBJ2-7,TRBV29-1,CSVWGGQNEQYF
TRBJ1-1,TRBV29-1,CSVENARAAPEAFF
TRBJ2-7,TRBV5-5,CASLFEGTGSSEQYF
TRBJ2-5,TRBV29-1,CSVDPFAGGYQETQYF
TRBJ2-7,TRBV7-8,CASSPWTGSGYEQYF
TRBJ2-7,TRBV2,CASSEGTSGPFYEQYF
TRBJ1-2,TRBV7-9,CASSLANYYGYTF
TRBJ1-2,TRBV12-3/TRBV12-4,CASSSLNRDRYGYTF
TRBJ2-5,TRBV9,CASSTWDPATQYF
TRBJ2-1,TRBV10-3,CAISDPTGASYNEQFF
TRBJ2-7,TRBV12-3/TRBV12-4,CASRGQGFHEQYF
TRBJ2-7,TRBV19,CASSIRTGGFNEQYF
TRBJ1-3,TRBV6-6,CASSQAEGGNTIYF
TRBJ2-6,TRBV3-1,CASSPRLAGVMGANVLTF
TRBJ2-3,TRBV12-3/TRBV12-4,CASSLAPTQDTQYF
TRBJ2-7,TRBV7-3,CASSSLSGPYEQYF
TRBJ2-7,TRBV20-1,CSVEGQFFDEQYF
TRBJ2-7,TRBV9,CASSVGGFAGTSPYEQYF
TRBJ1-4,TRBV5-5,CASSLIDRRVYGTSNEKLFF
TRBJ2-5,TRBV28,CASSRQTTGETQYF
TRBJ2-7,TRBV20-1,CSARVGLTEQYF